The 30 T cell receptor beta chains below all came from one sample that was sequenced in a study of identifying expanded T cells in peripheral blood. Produced via immunoSEQ multiplex PCR; TCRdb's table is partial and in-frame only. Of 97,000 or so clones in the sample, 70% to 90% were seen once. Sequenced sample: blood. The receptors originated from a person aged 18 to 75 in good health.

This chain uses TRBV7-2 with TRBJ1-4; D ambiguous. Germline V gene sequence: CDR1 SGHTA, CDR2 FQGNSA. The CDR3 runs 14 residues. Trimming removed 0 bases at V and 8 bases at J, with 10 bases between. The CDR3 protein is CASSLAISGEKLFF. DNA of the CDR3: TGTGCCAGCAGCTTAGCGATTTCGGGGGAAAAACTGTTTTTT.

CDR3 nucleotides: TGTGCCAGCAGACAGGGGAACGAGCAGTACTTC. This translates into CASRQGNEQYF. The rearrangement uses TRBV7-2 and TRBJ2-7, with 7 bases aligning to TRBD1. Germline trimming cut 6 bases from V and 5 bases from J; bases unmatched to any gene: 1. The germline V gene encodes CDR1 SGHTA and CDR2 FQGNSA. The CDR3 covers 11 residues.

The chain employs TRBV28 and TRBJ1-1, with D hard to call. V shed 8 bases and J shed 0 bases, with 13 bases lying between them. Looked up from germline, CDR1 is MDHEN and CDR2 is SYDVKM. The CDR3 runs 14 residues. The CDR3 bases are TGTGCCAGCTTCCGTTGGGCGGTGAACACTGAAGCTTTCTTT. This encodes CASFRWAVNTEAFF.

This clone occurred once. V is TRBV10-3 and J is TRBJ2-5; possibly TRBD1 for D (6 bases). Trimming left V 0 bases short and J 3 bases short, with 8 bases between. Germline CDR1 and CDR2: ENHRY and SYGVKD. The CDR3 runs 14 residues. The CDR3 here is CAISESEGEETQYF. The CDR3 DNA reads TGTGCCATCAGTGAGTCAGAGGGGGAAGAGACCCAGTACTTC.

The chain combines TRBV5-1 with TRBJ1-4; no definite D call. This CDR3 is 15 amino acids long. Germline V gene sequence: CDR1 SGHRS, CDR2 YFSETQ. Between the trimmed V and J ends, which lost 1 base and 0 bases, there was a span of 7 bases. The CDR3 DNA follows: TGCGCCAGCAGCTTGAGTAGGGCAACTAATGAAAAACTGTTTTTT. Its protein is CASSLSRATNEKLFF.

This CDR3 is CAWSVRRAGGGGYTF. The CDR3 nucleotides read TGTGCCTGGAGTGTACGACGGGCAGGGGGCGGAGGCTACACCTTC. V is TRBV30 and J is TRBJ1-2; 8 bases are shared with TRBD1. CDR1 and CDR2 (germline): GTSNPN, SVGIG (reference sequence). With V trimmed by 0 bases and J by 8 bases, 11 bases remained unmatched. The CDR3 contains 15 residues.

The J gene is TRBJ1-1, the V gene TRBV11-2, with 8 bases that match TRBD1. CDR3 length: 13 residues. Germline CDR1 SGHAT, CDR2 FQNNGV. V was pared by 5 bases and J by 11 bases, with 10 bases of the junction left unmatched. The CDR3 reads CASSDRQGREAFF. The CDR3, as DNA: TGTGCCAGCAGCGACCGACAGGGGCGAGAGGCTTTCTTT. Using reference TRBV11-2 and TRBJ1-1 for the parts outside the CDR3, the full variable domain is EAGVAQSPRYKIIEKRQSVAFWCNPISGHATLYWYQQILGQGPKLLIQFQNNGVVDDSQLPKDRFSAERLKGVDSTLKIQPAKLEDSAVYLCASSDRQGREAFFGQGTRLTVV.

V is TRBV11-3 and J is TRBJ2-7; weak D call: TRBD2 (5 bases). Trimming shortened V by 5 bases and J by 6 bases, and 11 bases separated the two germline ends. CDR1 and CDR2 from the germline V gene are SGHNT and YENEEA. The CDR3 is 12 residues long. Written as DNA, the CDR3 is TGTGCCAGCAGCCCAATCAGCGGCGAGCAGTACTTC. Translated: CASSPISGEQYF.

The rearrangement links TRBV20-1 to TRBJ1-4; D is unclear. This CDR3 spans 11 amino acids. Germline V gene sequence: CDR1 DFQATT, CDR2 SNEGSKA (reference sequence). V lost 2 bases and J 11 bases, leaving 9 bases between the germline ends. In nucleotides, the CDR3 is TGCAGTGCTAGATCGGTGGAGAAACTGTTTTTT. It encodes CSARSVEKLFF.

The gene calls are TRBV5-1 and TRBJ2-7, with unresolved D. The ends were cut back, 0 bases at V and 5 bases at J, with 12 bases in the middle. Germline assignment: CDR1 SGHRS and CDR2 YFSETQ. The CDR3 has 14 amino acids. The CDR3 protein is CASSLGTSPHEQYF. The DNA of the CDR3 is TGCGCCAGCAGCTTGGGTACTTCCCCCCACGAGCAGTACTTC.

This chain links TRBV29-1 with TRBJ1-2; no clear D. This CDR3 spans 13 amino acids. Trimming removed 4 bases at V and 4 bases at J, with 13 bases between. Germline V gene data show CDR1 as SQVTM and CDR2 as ANQGSEA. In nucleotides, the CDR3 is TGCAGCGTTGGGGCGGCTGCTAGCTATGGCTACACCTTC. Residues: CSVGAAASYGYTF.

V and J are TRBV11-1 and TRBJ2-3; 7 positions match TRBD1. After removal of 4 bases from V and 1 base from J, the junction contained 8 bases not matched to a gene. Germline CDR1 is SGHAT and CDR2 is FQDESV (reference sequence). The CDR3 consists of 16 residues. The CDR3 here is CASSSIDRVGTDTQYF. CDR3 sequence (DNA): TGTGCCAGCAGCTCCATCGACAGGGTGGGCACAGATACGCAGTATTTT.

V is TRBV18 and J is TRBJ2-6; perhaps TRBD2 as D (5 bases). CDR1 is KGHSH, CDR2 LQKENI, per germline. This CDR3 has 14 residues. V lost 3 bases and J lost 4, with 7 bases in between. CDR3 sequence (DNA): TGTGCCAGCTCACCCTCGGGGGGGGCCAACGTCCTGACTTTC. As protein: CASSPSGGANVLTF.

This chain uses TRBV11-2 with TRBJ2-7; 8 bases map to TRBD2. Germline lookup yields CDR1 SGHAT and CDR2 FQNNGV. The CDR3 consists of 15 residues. J lost 2 bases, V lost 3 bases, and 6 bases had no gene match. The CDR3 loop is CASSFAGGPAYEQYF. In DNA form, the CDR3 reads TGTGCCAGCAGCTTTGCGGGGGGCCCAGCCTACGAGCAGTACTTC.

The count of this clone is one. The V call is TRBV23-1, the J call TRBJ2-5; TRBD1 or TRBD2 may be the D gene (5 bases each). TRBV23-1 counts as an open reading frame of uncertain function. This CDR3 has 16 amino acids. V was shortened by 2 bases and J by 6 bases, with 19 bases between the two germline ends. CDR3 coding DNA: TGCGCCAGCAGTCAACTTTGGGGGTATGGCATGAAGACCCAGTACTTC. This gives the protein CASSQLWGYGMKTQYF.

The chain recombines TRBV5-4 with TRBJ2-3; no firm D call. Trimming removed 3 bases from V and 0 bases from J, with 8 bases in between. Per germline, CDR1 SGHNT and CDR2 YYREEE (reference sequence). This CDR3 has 14 amino acids. Written as DNA, the CDR3 is TGTGCCAGCAGCTCCCCCCTTAGCACAGATACGCAGTATTTT. Its translation: CASSSPLSTDTQYF. Based on the CDR3 plus reference TRBV5-4 and TRBJ2-3, the full variable domain is ETGVTQSPTHLIKTRGQQVTLRCSSQSGHNTVSWYQQALGQGPQFIFQYYREEENGRGNFPPRFSGLQFPNYSSELNVNALELDDSALYLCASSSPLSTDTQYFGPGTRLTVL.

The J gene is TRBJ2-7, the V gene TRBV18; 8 bases map to TRBD1. Per the germline V gene, CDR1 is KGHSH and CDR2 is LQKENI. This CDR3 is 14 amino acids long. With 5 bases clipped from V and 2 bases from J, the junction kept 5 bases outside the gene matches. Here the CDR3 DNA reads TGTGCCAGCTCAGGGACAGGTACCCCCTACGAGCAGTACTTC. It yields the protein CASSGTGTPYEQYF.

The table lists this clone with a count of one. V usage is TRBV11-3 and J usage is TRBJ2-3; D is unresolved. Trimming removed 2 bases from V and 6 bases from J, with 9 bases in between. Germline values: CDR1 SGHNT, CDR2 YENEEA. The CDR3 contains 13 residues. The CDR3 coding sequence is TGTGCCAGCAGCTTAAATGTGAAGGATACGCAGTATTTT. Translation gives CASSLNVKDTQYF.

The J gene is TRBJ1-2, the V gene TRBV7-8; D may be TRBD1 (5 bases). Germline assignment: CDR1 SGHVS and CDR2 FQNEAQ. V dropped 0 bases and J dropped 8 bases, with 10 bases sitting between them. There are 13 residues in the CDR3. The CDR3 region has the DNA TGTGCCAGCAGCTTAGCGGCCCCAGGGGGCTACACCTTC. Translating it yields CASSLAAPGGYTF.

CDR3 DNA sequence: TGTGCCAGCAGCACGACTAGCGGAACCGGGGAGCTGTTTTTT. This gives the protein CASSTTSGTGELFF. The gene calls are TRBV2 and TRBJ2-2, with 9 bases lining up with TRBD2. Germline values: CDR1 SNHLY, CDR2 FYNNEI. V lost 6 bases, J lost 5 bases, and 4 bases stayed unmatched. This CDR3 region has 14 residues.

V gene TRBV19 combines with J gene TRBJ2-7, with a possible D match to TRBD2 (6 bases). V dropped 5 bases and J dropped 1 base, with 18 bases sitting between them. The CDR3 spans 16 residues. CDR1 LNHDA and CDR2 SQIVND come from the germline V gene (reference sequence). The CDR3 here is CASSFRGAPGSYEQYF. The CDR3 DNA sequence: TGTGCCAGTAGTTTCCGCGGGGCCCCCGGGTCCTACGAGCAGTACTTC.

The chain couples TRBV7-8 to TRBJ2-1; 12 positions agree with TRBD2. The CDR3 spans 15 residues. CDR1 is SGHVS and CDR2 is FQNEAQ in the germline V gene. V shed 5 bases, J shed 4 bases, and the junction held 3 bases outside the gene matches. Written as DNA, the CDR3 is TGTGCCAGCAGCACCGGACTAGCGGGGTACAATGAGCAGTTCTTC. Translated: CASSTGLAGYNEQFF. Based on the CDR3 plus reference TRBV7-8 and TRBJ2-1, the full variable domain is GAGVSQSPRYKVAKRGQDVALRCDPISGHVSLFWYQQALGQGPEFLTYFQNEAQLDKSGLPSDRFFAERPEGSVSTLKIQRTQQEDSAVYLCASSTGLAGYNEQFFGPGTRLTVL.

The chain combines TRBV7-2 with TRBJ2-5; 10 nucleotides agree with TRBD1. The CDR3 runs to 15 residues. V trimming: 3 bases; J trimming: 4 bases; junction bases outside the gene matches: 5. CDR1 and CDR2 (germline): SGHTA, FQGNSA. The CDR3 is CASSFGGDRGETQYF. DNA for the CDR3: TGTGCCAGCAGCTTCGGGGGGGACAGGGGAGAGACCCAGTACTTC.

The chain recombines TRBV6-6 with TRBJ2-7, with D perhaps TRBD1 (6 bases). V dropped 1 base and J dropped 4 bases, with 11 bases sitting between them. This CDR3 is built from 14 residues. Germline CDR1 is MNHNY and CDR2 is SVGAGI (reference sequence). The CDR3 loop is CASSYFGQKYEQYF. Written as DNA, the CDR3 is TGTGCCAGCAGTTACTTCGGACAGAAATACGAGCAGTACTTC.

V gene TRBV27 combines with J gene TRBJ2-7; 7 bases are shared with TRBD2. The V gene's germline CDR1 is MNHEY and CDR2 SMNVEV (reference sequence). With V trimmed by 2 bases and J by 2 bases, 6 bases remained unmatched. CDR3 length: 15 amino acids. As DNA, the CDR3 is TGTGCCAGCAGTTTAGGGGGGGGAAGCACCTACGAGCAGTACTTC. This encodes CASSLGGGSTYEQYF.

V gene TRBV5-1 combines with J gene TRBJ1-1; D not resolved. CDR3 length equals 16 residues. The ends were cut back, 0 bases at V and 0 bases at J, with 12 bases in the middle. The germline V gene has CDR1 SGHRS and CDR2 YFSETQ. As DNA, the CDR3 is TGCGCCAGCAGCTTGGCCGGGAAGTCGGTGAACACTGAAGCTTTCTTT. Translated, it gives CASSLAGKSVNTEAFF.

This chain links TRBV7-2 with TRBJ1-2, with 10 nucleotides matching TRBD1. This CDR3 has 18 amino acids. The germline gives CDR1 SGHTA, CDR2 FQGNSA. After removal of 0 bases from V and 1 base from J, the junction contained 8 bases not matched to a gene. The CDR3 DNA reads as TGTGCCAGCAGCTTAGCGGGACAGGGGCGATTATTTAACTATGGCTACACCTTC. Protein product: CASSLAGQGRLFNYGYTF.

The CDR3 protein is CASSLGDRNYGYTF. CDR3 coding DNA: TGTGCCAGCAGCCTAGGGGACAGGAACTATGGCTACACCTTC. The chain combines TRBV7-3 with TRBJ1-2, with TRBD1 matching over 8 bases. The CDR3 contains 14 residues. The germline gives CDR1 SGHTA, CDR2 FQGTGA. V gave up 5 bases and J gave up 2 bases; unmatched junction bases: 4.

The chain employs TRBV5-6 and TRBJ1-1; the D is unclear. This CDR3 comprises 11 residues. V lost 4 bases, J lost 4 bases, and 5 bases lay in between. Germline lookup yields CDR1 SGHDT and CDR2 YYEEEE. The chain's CDR3 is CASSVGTEAFF. Here the CDR3 DNA reads TGTGCCAGCAGCGTAGGCACTGAAGCTTTCTTT. Filled out from reference TRBV5-6 and TRBJ1-1, the complete variable domain reads DAGVTQSPTHLIKTRGQQVTLRCSPKSGHDTVSWYQQALGQGPQFIFQYYEEEERQRGNFPDRFSGHQFPNYSSELNVNALLLGDSALYLCASSVGTEAFFGQGTRLTVV.

The rearrangement uses TRBV28 and TRBJ1-2, with D hard to call. Trimming pared 6 bases from V and 5 bases from J, leaving 7 bases between. This CDR3 is built from 11 residues. From germline, CDR1 is MDHEN and CDR2 SYDVKM. CDR3 sequence (DNA): TGTGCCAGCAGGATCGGATATGGCTACACCTTC. It translates to CASRIGYGYTF.